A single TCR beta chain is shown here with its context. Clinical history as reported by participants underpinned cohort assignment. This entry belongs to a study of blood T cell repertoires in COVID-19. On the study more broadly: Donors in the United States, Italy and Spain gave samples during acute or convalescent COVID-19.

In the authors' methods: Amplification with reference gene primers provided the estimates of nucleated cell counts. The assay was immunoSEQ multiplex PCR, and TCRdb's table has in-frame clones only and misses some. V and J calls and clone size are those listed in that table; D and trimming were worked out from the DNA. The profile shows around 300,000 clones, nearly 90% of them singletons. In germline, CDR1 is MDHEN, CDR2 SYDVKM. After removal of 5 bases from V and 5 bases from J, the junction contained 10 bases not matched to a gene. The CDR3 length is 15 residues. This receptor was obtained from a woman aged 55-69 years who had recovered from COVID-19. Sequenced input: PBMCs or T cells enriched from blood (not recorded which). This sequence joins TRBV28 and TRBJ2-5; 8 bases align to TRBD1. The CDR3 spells CASSPWTGSDETQYF. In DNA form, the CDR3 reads TGTGCCAGCAGTCCTTGGACAGGGTCAGACGAGACCCAGTACTTC.